This T cell receptor (beta chain) was sequenced during a study of beta chain features in type 1 diabetes. It was one heparinised blood draw, averaging roughly 0.11 L, that each donor gave. Points from the study as a whole: High-TCR-expressing cells could be over-represented by cDNA sequencing. When Type 1 diabetes patients were examined, their TCRB CDR3s proved moderately but significantly shorter in all four CD4+ subsets. PCR might pick shorter templates more often, in the same way for patients and controls.

About this clone: Its matching antigen is unknown.

The isolated RNA, all of it, was reverse transcribed, so expressed TCRB transcripts were what got sequenced. The assay was immunoSEQ multiplex PCR, and TCRdb's table has in-frame clones only and misses some. The sample lists over 500,000 clones, about 16% occurring once. The CDR3 is 15 residues long. J was trimmed by 6 bases and V by 5 bases; bases with no gene match: 9. Germline V lookup: CDR1 LNHDA, CDR2 SQIVND (reference sequence). The TCR sequence derives from a man aged 18-30 years in good health. What was sequenced was naive CD4+ T cells from blood. This rearrangement joins TRBV19 to TRBJ2-1, with 8 bases lining up with TRBD1. The DNA for the CDR3 is TGTGCCAGTAGTCCCGGACAGGGCCCCGGCAATGAGCAGTTCTTC. Residues: CASSPGQGPGNEQFF.